A single sample gave rise to the 6 T cell receptor beta chains below, sequenced in a study of cytomegalovirus exposure and HLA in healthy donors. The PCR made use of 60 Vbeta and 13 Jbeta primers. Libraries were prepared by immunoSEQ multiplex PCR; TCRdb keeps only in-frame clonotypes and omits some of them. The table includes under 250,000 clones, around 80% detected once. Sequenced sample: PBMCs. These receptor sequences come from a male donor in good health and CMV-seronegative.

V usage is TRBV15 and J usage is TRBJ1-1; 8 bases fit TRBD1. The germline V gene encodes CDR1 LNHNV and CDR2 YYDKDF (reference sequence). The CDR3 consists of 14 residues. Trimming removed 3 bases from V and 5 bases from J; junction bases left unmatched: 5. CDR3 sequence reads: CATSRDRAVTEAFF. CDR3 bases: TGTGCCACCAGCAGGGACAGGGCAGTAACTGAAGCTTTCTTT. The variable domain in full, completed from reference TRBV15 and TRBJ1-1, reads DAMVIQNPRYQVTQFGKPVTLSCSQTLNHNVMYWYQQKSSQAPKLLFHYYDKDFNNEADTPDNFQSRRPNTSFCFLDIRSPGLGDTAMYLCATSRDRAVTEAFFGQGTRLTVV.

This clone was detected a few times. The V and J genes are TRBV4-1 and TRBJ1-1; TRBD1 is a possible D gene (6 bases). CDR1 is MGHRA and CDR2 is YSYEKL in the germline V gene. V lost 0 bases, J lost 5 bases, and 16 bases lay in between. The length of the CDR3 is 16 residues. Here the CDR3 DNA reads TGCGCCAGCAGCCAAGATCCGGGACAATATCTGACTGAAGCTTTCTTT. Protein product: CASSQDPGQYLTEAFF.

The CDR3 protein is CASSEAEYRPNTGELFF. The DNA for the CDR3 is TGTGCCAGCAGTGAAGCGGAATACAGGCCGAACACCGGGGAGCTGTTTTTT. The chain joins TRBV6-1 to TRBJ2-2, with D maybe TRBD1 (5 bases). Trimming took off 0 bases at V and 0 bases at J, with 11 bases between the two ends. The CDR3 extends over 17 amino acids. In germline, CDR1 is MNHNS, CDR2 SASEGT.

The J gene is TRBJ1-1, the V gene TRBV6-6; D is undetermined. The CDR3 spans 13 residues. The germline V gene encodes CDR1 MNHNY and CDR2 SVGAGI (reference sequence). The V and J ends lost 6 bases and 2 bases respectively, with 10 bases between them. The CDR3 here is CASRLSANTEAFF. CDR3 nucleotide sequence: TGTGCCAGCAGATTGAGCGCCAACACTGAAGCTTTCTTT.

The gene calls are TRBV9 and TRBJ2-2, with TRBD1 identical over 8 bases. Losses at the gene ends were 4 bases for V and 1 base for J; bases not matched to a gene: 9. The germline V gene has CDR1 SGDLS and CDR2 YYNGEE. The CDR3 runs 17 residues. CDR3 DNA: TGTGCCAGCAGCTTCCCATTTACAGGGGGGAACACCGGGGAGCTGTTTTTT. The encoded protein is CASSFPFTGGNTGELFF. Combining the CDR3 with reference TRBV9 and TRBJ2-2 gives the whole variable domain DSGVTQTPKHLITATGQRVTLRCSPRSGDLSVYWYQQSLDQGLQFLIQYYNGEERAKGNILERFSAQQFPDLHSELNLSSLELGDSALYFCASSFPFTGGNTGELFFGEGSRLTVL.

This chain joins TRBV27 and TRBJ2-1; tentative D call: TRBD2 (6 bases). Germline V gene lookup returns CDR1 MNHEY and CDR2 SMNVEV (reference sequence). The CDR3 runs 15 residues. Trimming took 3 bases from V and 1 from J, leaving 10 bases between them. Here the CDR3 DNA reads TGTGCCAGCAGTTTGACCGGGACTTCCTACAATGAGCAGTTCTTC. It is translated as CASSLTGTSYNEQFF.